Listed below are T cell receptor beta chains from one sample, sequenced in a study of shared clonotypes between healthy human individuals. Libraries were prepared by immunoSEQ multiplex PCR; TCRdb keeps only in-frame clonotypes and omits some of them. This sample yields about 820,000 clones, of which 92% are seen a single time; 24% belongs to the top ten. Sequencing was done on a sample of naive CD8+ T cells sorted from blood. The origin of the receptors is a man in his thirties or forties in good health. The CDR3 runs from the conserved cysteine through the conserved F or W. Each record gives: J gene, D gene, clone size, V gene, CDR3 DNA, CDR3 protein. D genes are given only for firm matches. The size entry is marked missing in some rows and otherwise reads once, few, many or a size class.

J gene: TRBJ2-6; D gene: TRBD2; clone size: -; V gene: TRBV5-5; CDR3 DNA: TGTGCCAGCAGCTTGACGGCGGGAGGGCCTTCTGGGGCCAACGTCCTGACTTTC; CDR3 protein: CASSLTAGGPSGANVLTF
J gene: TRBJ1-2; D gene: -; clone size: -; V gene: TRBV2; CDR3 DNA: TGTGCCAGCAGTCCTATCCCACAGCCAGCGCTAGGCTATGGCTACACCTTC; CDR3 protein: CASSPIPQPALGYGYTF
J gene: TRBJ1-1; D gene: -; clone size: -; V gene: TRBV7-8; CDR3 DNA: TGTGCCAGCAGCCCCGTACGGCAGAACACTGAAGCTTTCTTT; CDR3 protein: CASSPVRQNTEAFF
J gene: TRBJ2-3; D gene: -; clone size: -; V gene: TRBV5-1; CDR3 DNA: TGCGCCAGCAGTCCAACGGCAGCAGATACGCAGTATTTT; CDR3 protein: CASSPTAADTQYF
J gene: TRBJ2-1; D gene: -; clone size: -; V gene: TRBV25-1; CDR3 DNA: TGTGCCAGCAGTGAGGCCCTCCGCAATGAGCAGTTCTTC; CDR3 protein: CASSEALRNEQFF
J gene: TRBJ2-1; D gene: TRBD2; clone size: once; V gene: TRBV7-2; CDR3 DNA: TGTGCCAGCAGCTCGACTAGCGGGAGTGGCAATGAGCAGTTCTTC; CDR3 protein: CASSSTSGSGNEQFF
J gene: TRBJ1-1; D gene: -; clone size: -; V gene: TRBV7-2; CDR3 DNA: TGTGCCAGCAGCTCGCTATCCGGAGGCATCGCTGAAGCTTTCTTT; CDR3 protein: CASSSLSGGIAEAFF
J gene: TRBJ2-3; D gene: -; clone size: many; V gene: TRBV29-1; CDR3 DNA: TGCAGCGCGGAAACAGGCCCGGGGCGTACGCAGTATTTT; CDR3 protein: CSAETGPGRTQYF
J gene: TRBJ2-7; D gene: -; clone size: few; V gene: TRBV2; CDR3 DNA: TGTGCCAGCATCTCGGGTACCTACGAGCAGTACTTC; CDR3 protein: CASISGTYEQYF
J gene: TRBJ2-1; D gene: TRBD2; clone size: -; V gene: TRBV7-3; CDR3 DNA: TGTGCCAGCAGCTTAATAGGTGCGGGAGGGAAAGATGAGCAGTTCTTC; CDR3 protein: CASSLIGAGGKDEQFF
J gene: TRBJ2-1; D gene: -; clone size: -; V gene: TRBV29-1; CDR3 DNA: TGCAGCGGTACCGGAGGGGGGACGATGAGGGATGAGCAGTTCTTC; CDR3 protein: CSGTGGGTMRDEQFF
J gene: TRBJ2-5; D gene: -; clone size: -; V gene: TRBV5-8; CDR3 DNA: TGTGCCAGCAGCATCTTGGACCAGCAAGAGACCCAGTACTTC; CDR3 protein: CASSILDQQETQYF
J gene: TRBJ2-7; D gene: -; clone size: -; V gene: TRBV11-3; CDR3 DNA: TGTGCCAGCAGTTCGGGCGGCTCCTACGAGCAGTACTTC; CDR3 protein: CASSSGGSYEQYF
J gene: TRBJ2-5; D gene: -; clone size: -; V gene: TRBV2; CDR3 DNA: TGTGCCAGCAGTGACGGGAACCAAGAGACCCAGTACTTC; CDR3 protein: CASSDGNQETQYF
J gene: TRBJ2-7; D gene: TRBD2; clone size: once; V gene: TRBV5-5; CDR3 DNA: TGTGCCAGCAGCCTTAGCGGGCTCCGGGGCGAGCAGTACTTC; CDR3 protein: CASSLSGLRGEQYF
J gene: TRBJ2-3; D gene: TRBD1; clone size: once; V gene: TRBV14; CDR3 DNA: TGTGCCAGCAGCCAAGATCGAGGGGACAGAGTAACTTTATCAAGCACAGATACGCAGTATTTT; CDR3 protein: CASSQDRGDRVTLSSTDTQYF
J gene: TRBJ2-1; D gene: -; clone size: -; V gene: TRBV11-2; CDR3 DNA: TGTGCCAGCAGCTCCCAACGGGCCTCAAGCGGTTGGGCCTACAATGAGCAGTTCTTC; CDR3 protein: CASSSQRASSGWAYNEQFF
J gene: TRBJ1-5; D gene: -; clone size: -; V gene: TRBV6-6; CDR3 DNA: TGTGCCAGCAGTTACTCTTGGGACGTGAGAGATCAGCCCCAGCATTTT; CDR3 protein: CASSYSWDVRDQPQHF
J gene: TRBJ2-1; D gene: -; clone size: -; V gene: TRBV9; CDR3 DNA: TGTGCCAGCAGCGTCACGGACCCTAGGGATGAGCAGTTCTTC; CDR3 protein: CASSVTDPRDEQFF
J gene: TRBJ2-7; D gene: TRBD2; clone size: -; V gene: TRBV7-9; CDR3 DNA: TGTGCCAGCAGCTTAGCGACAGCTCTAGCGGGAGTGGACGAGCAGTACTTC; CDR3 protein: CASSLATALAGVDEQYF
J gene: TRBJ1-3; D gene: -; clone size: -; V gene: TRBV7-9; CDR3 DNA: TGTGCCAGCAGCGCCCAAGGGGCGACAGAGTTCTCTGGAAACACCATATATTTT; CDR3 protein: CASSAQGATEFSGNTIYF
J gene: TRBJ2-6; D gene: TRBD2; clone size: -; V gene: TRBV29-1; CDR3 DNA: TGCAGCGTTGTAGTGACTAGCGGGTCCCCCTCTGGGGCCAACGTCCTGACTTTC; CDR3 protein: CSVVVTSGSPSGANVLTF
J gene: TRBJ2-7; D gene: -; clone size: -; V gene: TRBV27; CDR3 DNA: TGTGCCAGCAGTTTAGGGGAGTCCACCTACGAGCAGTACTTC; CDR3 protein: CASSLGESTYEQYF
J gene: TRBJ1-2; D gene: TRBD1; clone size: -; V gene: TRBV4-1; CDR3 DNA: TGCGCCAGCAGCCAAGGGGGACAGGGGAGCTATGGCTACACCTTC; CDR3 protein: CASSQGGQGSYGYTF
J gene: TRBJ1-1; D gene: TRBD1; clone size: -; V gene: TRBV30; CDR3 DNA: TGTGCCTGGAGCCTGCAAGGGACAGGTGAAGCTTTCTTT; CDR3 protein: CAWSLQGTGEAFF
J gene: TRBJ2-2; D gene: TRBD2; clone size: -; V gene: TRBV7-2; CDR3 DNA: TGTGCCAGCAGCACCAGCCTTGCGGGGGCGAACACCGGGGAGCTGTTTTTT; CDR3 protein: CASSTSLAGANTGELFF
J gene: TRBJ2-7; D gene: -; clone size: few; V gene: TRBV4-3; CDR3 DNA: TGCGCCAGCAGCCAAGATAGGCGGATAGGCTACGAGCAGTACTTC; CDR3 protein: CASSQDRRIGYEQYF
J gene: TRBJ2-7; D gene: TRBD1; clone size: -; V gene: TRBV5-1; CDR3 DNA: TGCGCCAGCACACCGGGACAGGGATTTCCCAAACTATCATACGAGCAGTACTTC; CDR3 protein: CASTPGQGFPKLSYEQYF
J gene: TRBJ2-1; D gene: -; clone size: once; V gene: TRBV5-5; CDR3 DNA: TGTGCCAGCAGCTTGGTGGTTGGGGGAAGCTCCTACAATGAGCAGTTCTTC; CDR3 protein: CASSLVVGGSSYNEQFF
J gene: TRBJ1-1; D gene: -; clone size: -; V gene: TRBV9; CDR3 DNA: TGTGCCAGCAGCGTAGATGGCAGCTTGAACACTGAAGCTTTCTTT; CDR3 protein: CASSVDGSLNTEAFF
J gene: TRBJ2-1; D gene: -; clone size: -; V gene: TRBV28; CDR3 DNA: TGTGCCAGCAGCCATTTAGTGGGGGAGCAGTTCTTC; CDR3 protein: CASSHLVGEQFF
J gene: TRBJ1-5; D gene: -; clone size: -; V gene: TRBV5-1; CDR3 DNA: TGCGCCAGCAGCTCGGACAGTAATCAGCCCCAGCATTTT; CDR3 protein: CASSSDSNQPQHF
J gene: TRBJ2-7; D gene: -; clone size: -; V gene: TRBV11-2; CDR3 DNA: TGTGCCAGCAGCTCGAGACCCTCTTCAAACGAGCAGTACTTC; CDR3 protein: CASSSRPSSNEQYF
J gene: TRBJ2-3; D gene: TRBD1; clone size: few; V gene: TRBV29-1; CDR3 DNA: TGCAGCGTTGAACCGGACAGGGGTAGGACAGATACGCAGTATTTT; CDR3 protein: CSVEPDRGRTDTQYF
J gene: TRBJ2-3; D gene: -; clone size: -; V gene: TRBV11-3; CDR3 DNA: TGTGCCAGCAGCTCCAGGGAAGAAACGACGACAGATACGCAGTATTTT; CDR3 protein: CASSSREETTTDTQYF
J gene: TRBJ2-1; D gene: TRBD2; clone size: -; V gene: TRBV5-4; CDR3 DNA: TGTGCCAGCCGCGTCCCCGGGACTAGCGGGACTGAGCAGTTCTTC; CDR3 protein: CASRVPGTSGTEQFF
J gene: TRBJ2-3; D gene: -; clone size: -; V gene: TRBV7-6; CDR3 DNA: TGTGCCAGCAGCCCCGGACAGACAGATACGCAGTATTTT; CDR3 protein: CASSPGQTDTQYF
J gene: TRBJ2-7; D gene: -; clone size: -; V gene: TRBV27; CDR3 DNA: TGTGCCAGCAGCGGCGGATTCGAGCAGTACTTC; CDR3 protein: CASSGGFEQYF
J gene: TRBJ2-1; D gene: TRBD2; clone size: -; V gene: TRBV19; CDR3 DNA: TGTGCCAGCGGTCTAGCGGGAGGATCCTACAATGAGCAGTTCTTC; CDR3 protein: CASGLAGGSYNEQFF
J gene: TRBJ2-1; D gene: -; clone size: -; V gene: TRBV5-1; CDR3 DNA: TGCGCCAGCAGCTTAGGTGGAGGGAGTGGGTTAGCGGCAAACCACAATGAGCAGTTCTTC; CDR3 protein: CASSLGGGSGLAANHNEQFF
J gene: TRBJ1-3; D gene: -; clone size: -; V gene: TRBV27; CDR3 DNA: TGTGCCAGCAGTTGGGACGGGAGCTCTGGAAACACCATATATTTT; CDR3 protein: CASSWDGSSGNTIYF
J gene: TRBJ2-7; D gene: TRBD2; clone size: few; V gene: TRBV10-1; CDR3 DNA: TGCGCCAGCAGTGCAGCGGGGGGCGTTTACGAGCAGTACTTC; CDR3 protein: CASSAAGGVYEQYF
J gene: TRBJ2-1; D gene: -; clone size: -; V gene: TRBV2; CDR3 DNA: TGTGCCACCCCAAGGGACTCCCGTAGCTCCTACAATGAGCAGTTCTTC; CDR3 protein: CATPRDSRSSYNEQFF
J gene: TRBJ2-7; D gene: -; clone size: -; V gene: TRBV4-1; CDR3 DNA: TGCGCCAGCAGCTTCCCCGGGGAACACTACGAGCAGTACTTC; CDR3 protein: CASSFPGEHYEQYF
J gene: TRBJ2-7; D gene: TRBD1; clone size: -; V gene: TRBV11-2; CDR3 DNA: TGTGCCAGCAGCCACCCCCTGGACAGGGGGTACGAGCAGTACTTC; CDR3 protein: CASSHPLDRGYEQYF
J gene: TRBJ2-7; D gene: TRBD1; clone size: -; V gene: TRBV5-5; CDR3 DNA: TGTGCCAGCAGCTTCCACTCCTTTCCCGGGACAGGCGCATACGAGCAGTACTTC; CDR3 protein: CASSFHSFPGTGAYEQYF
J gene: TRBJ2-2; D gene: -; clone size: -; V gene: TRBV28; CDR3 DNA: TGTGCCAGCACCCTGCTGAAGGGGCCTAACACCGGGGAGCTGTTTTTT; CDR3 protein: CASTLLKGPNTGELFF
J gene: TRBJ2-2; D gene: -; clone size: -; V gene: TRBV7-9; CDR3 DNA: TGTGCCAGCAGTTCCGGAGGGACGGCCAACACCGGGGAGCTGTTTTTT; CDR3 protein: CASSSGGTANTGELFF
J gene: TRBJ1-2; D gene: -; clone size: -; V gene: TRBV4-1; CDR3 DNA: TGCGCCAGCAGCCAAGAAGCCAGTGAAAACTATGGCTACACCTTC; CDR3 protein: CASSQEASENYGYTF
J gene: TRBJ2-6; D gene: TRBD1; clone size: -; V gene: TRBV5-1; CDR3 DNA: TGCGCCAGCAGCTCGGACAGGGAGGTACGTGGGGCCAACGTCCTGACTTTC; CDR3 protein: CASSSDREVRGANVLTF
J gene: TRBJ2-1; D gene: -; clone size: -; V gene: TRBV10-3; CDR3 DNA: TGTGCCATCAGTGAGTCGGGGATGGGGGTTACCTACAATGAGCAGTTCTTC; CDR3 protein: CAISESGMGVTYNEQFF
J gene: TRBJ2-1; D gene: TRBD2; clone size: -; V gene: TRBV10-2; CDR3 DNA: TGCGCCAGCGGCGATGACCTAGCGGGACCAAAATCCTACAATGAGCAGTTCTTC; CDR3 protein: CASGDDLAGPKSYNEQFF
J gene: TRBJ2-7; D gene: -; clone size: -; V gene: TRBV28; CDR3 DNA: TGTGCCAGCAGTCCCCGCCACATGGGGTTCTCCTACGAGCAGTACTTC; CDR3 protein: CASSPRHMGFSYEQYF
J gene: TRBJ2-7; D gene: -; clone size: -; V gene: TRBV13; CDR3 DNA: TGTGCCAGCAGCTCCGGGCCTAGCTCCTACGAGCAGTACTTC; CDR3 protein: CASSSGPSSYEQYF